These T cell receptor beta chains were read from a single sample in a study of control samples from healthy donors and cancer patients. Assay: immunoSEQ multiplex PCR; the TCRdb copy retains only in-frame clones and omits some. The profile shows approximately 7,000 clones, approximately 82% of them singletons. The sequenced sample consisted of PBMCs. These receptors were taken from a man between 65 and 85 years old with lung cancer. Each CDR3 is given with its conserved first and last residue. The order of the fields is clone size, J gene, D gene, V gene, CDR3 DNA, CDR3 protein. D genes are given only for firm matches. Clone size appears in some rows only: once, few, many, or a class for an expanded clone.

- TRBJ1-2 - TRBV5-1 TGCGCCAGCAGCTTGGCCTGGGCGTCTAACTATGGCTACACCTTC CASSLAWASNYGYTF
once TRBJ2-1 - TRBV9 TGTGCCAGCATGGGGAGGCCCGACGGGAATGAGCAGTTCTTC CASMGRPDGNEQFF
- TRBJ1-1 TRBD1 TRBV7-8 TGTGCCAGCAGCTTAGCCCGGGGACAGACAATGAACACTGAAGCTTTCTTT CASSLARGQTMNTEAFF
- TRBJ1-1 - TRBV5-1 TGCGCCAGCAGCCCAGAGGGGGGGGCGTTGAACACTGAAGCTTTCTTT CASSPEGGALNTEAFF
- TRBJ1-1 - TRBV7-7 TGTGCCAGCAGCCCCACAGGGTTGCCTGACACTGAAGCTTTCTTT CASSPTGLPDTEAFF
few TRBJ1-4 - TRBV4-1 TGCGCCAGCAGCCAAGAAGCCGCAGGGGTGGGTGAAAAACTGTTTTTT CASSQEAAGVGEKLFF
- TRBJ1-6 - TRBV12-3/TRBV12-4 TGTGCCAGCAGCCTTAACAGTAATTCACCCCTCCACTTT CASSLNSNSPLHF
- TRBJ2-7 TRBD2 TRBV11-2 TGTGCCAGCAGCTTAGTCGCCCTAAGGGGCGGGAGTTTCAACGAGCAGTACTTC CASSLVALRGGSFNEQYF
- TRBJ2-7 - TRBV7-9 TGTGCCAGCAGCTCACCCGGAACAGGGCCCTACGAGCAGTACTTC CASSSPGTGPYEQYF
few TRBJ2-2 - TRBV7-2 TGTGCCAGCAGCTTTCAAAGTATTATTCTCACCGGGGAGCTGTTTTTT CASSFQSIILTGELFF
- TRBJ2-2 - TRBV11-2 TGTGCCAGCAGCGGATCTAAGGGCACCGGGGAGCTGTTTTTT CASSGSKGTGELFF
- TRBJ2-2 TRBD1 TRBV10-3 TGTGCCATCAGACCTGACAGGGGAGGCACCGGGGAGCTGTTTTTT CAIRPDRGGTGELFF
- TRBJ2-7 - TRBV5-6 TGTGCCAGCAGCTTGGGCGGAGACACCTACGAGCAGTACTTC CASSLGGDTYEQYF
- TRBJ1-3 - TRBV21-1 TGTGCCAGCAGCAAAAATCCCCAGGGGCCCATGGCTGGAAACACCATATATTTT CASSKNPQGPMAGNTIYF
once TRBJ1-5 TRBD1 TRBV30 TGTGCCTGGAGTGTACTGGGGACAGGGGGAAATCAGCCCCAGCATTTT CAWSVLGTGGNQPQHF
- TRBJ2-5 - TRBV7-9 TGTGCCAGCAGCCCGCAGCCCGGGAGTGGGGAGACCCAGTACTTC CASSPQPGSGETQYF
few TRBJ2-7 TRBD2 TRBV6-1 TGTGCCAGCAGTGAAGTTTCTAGCGGGAGTTCAGCAGGCGAGCAGTACTTC CASSEVSSGSSAGEQYF